The clone carrying this T cell receptor beta chain was observed many times. The antigen is undetermined. These data belong to a study of shared clonotypes between healthy human individuals. For the study at large: Used for every donor were three CD4 naive, three CD4 memory, two CD8 naive and one CD8 memory plate. Study-level points and caveats: Sampling covered nothing but blood. Tissue TCR repertoires likely differ from those found in blood.

Some clones are missing from TCRdb's copy, which holds only in-frame ones; the method was immunoSEQ multiplex PCR. This sample yields over a million clones, of which around 82% are seen a single time; around 0.47% belongs to the top ten. The TCR comes from a man aged 18 to 29 in good health. Some clones in this sample may be carry-over from other donors' samples. The source material was memory CD4+ T cells from PBMCs. The subset is: CD45RA-negative fraction.

CDR3 region: CSARGRQVVYF. CDR3 nucleotides: TGCAGTGCTAGAGGTCGGCAGGTGGTGTACTTC. The J gene is TRBJ2-7, the V gene TRBV20-1, with no clear D. CDR1 is DFQATT, CDR2 SNEGSKA, per germline (reference sequence). The CDR3 length is 11 residues. The V and J ends lost 1 base and 12 bases respectively, with 13 bases between them.